What follows are 19 T cell receptor beta chains derived from one specimen sequenced in a study of T cell clonotyping in hematopoietic cell transplantation. This table comes from immunoSEQ multiplex PCR, and its TCRdb copy is limited to in-frame clones, with some not included. There are 10,000 or so clones in the sample; roughly nine tenths occur only once, and about 36% lies in the top ten. The specimen was PBMCs, collected 180 days after allogeneic stem cell transplant. These receptor sequences come from a human patient who had an allogeneic stem cell transplant, so the T cells may come from the graft donor. The donor label of this sample is uncertain. Some clones in this sample may be carry-over from other donors' samples.

This chain links TRBV29-1 with TRBJ1-4; the D is unclear. This CDR3 has 12 residues. Germline-derived CDR1 and CDR2 are SQVTM and ANQGSEA. Trimming left V 6 bases short and J 7 bases short, with 12 bases between. The CDR3: CSVRAKGEKLFF. The CDR3 coding sequence is TGCAGCGTCCGGGCTAAAGGTGAAAAACTGTTTTTT.

The chain links TRBV6-5 to TRBJ2-7; no clear D gene. The V gene lost 5 bases and the J gene lost 3 bases, with 8 bases spanning the gap. Germline values: CDR1 MNHEY, CDR2 SVGAGI. This CDR3 is built from 12 residues. The CDR3 DNA reads as TGTGCCAGCAGTCCGGACGGCTACGAGCAGTACTTC. Amino acids: CASSPDGYEQYF.

The chain combines TRBV19 with TRBJ1-1, with D possibly matching TRBD1 (5 bases). The germline CDR1 and CDR2 sequences are LNHDA and SQIVND (reference sequence). The CDR3 is 13 residues long. V shed 7 bases and J shed 8 bases, with 17 bases lying between them. The DNA of the CDR3 is TGTGCCAGTACCCCGGGGGGGGTCGGGGAAGCTTTCTTT. Protein product: CASTPGGVGEAFF. The complete variable domain, with remaining parts taken from reference TRBV19 and TRBJ1-1, reads DGGITQSPKYLFRKEGQNVTLSCEQNLNHDAMYWYRQDPGQGLRLIYYSQIVNDFQKGDIAEGYSVSREKKESFPLTVTSAQKNPTAFYLCASTPGGVGEAFFGQGTRLTVV.

This clone was seen a single time. This chain uses TRBV7-8 with TRBJ1-2; D is ambiguous. The length of the CDR3 is 15 residues. CDR1 and CDR2 (germline): SGHVS, FQNEAQ. V dropped 2 bases and J dropped 3 bases, with 13 bases sitting between them. The CDR3 DNA is TGTGCCAGCAGCTTACGGGTAGGGATGGACTATGGCTACACCTTC. It encodes CASSLRVGMDYGYTF.

This chain links TRBV19 with TRBJ1-4, with no clear D. This CDR3 has 13 residues. V was shortened by 10 bases and J by 6 bases, with 15 bases between the two germline ends. Germline lookup yields CDR1 LNHDA and CDR2 SQIVND (reference sequence). CDR3 in DNA: TGTGCCACTTCTCAGGTCCTTCATGAAAAACTGTTTTTT. This gives the protein CATSQVLHEKLFF.

The chain joins TRBV11-3 to TRBJ2-3; TRBD1 aligns across 8 bases. The V and J ends lost 3 bases and 2 bases, in that order; junction bases with no gene match: 4. There are 15 residues in the CDR3. CDR1 and CDR2 (germline): SGHNT, YENEEA. The CDR3 reads CASSLGDRHTDTQYF. In DNA form, the CDR3 reads TGTGCCAGCAGCTTGGGGGACAGGCACACAGATACGCAGTATTTT.

This sequence joins TRBV7-6 and TRBJ2-2, with D unresolved. The length of the CDR3 is 16 residues. Trimming removed 0 bases at V and 3 bases at J, with 11 bases between. Germline CDR1 is SGHVS and CDR2 is FNYEAQ. CDR3: CASSLAPKWDTGELFF. DNA of the CDR3: TGTGCCAGCAGCTTAGCCCCGAAGTGGGACACCGGGGAGCTGTTTTTT.

The chain recombines TRBV2 with TRBJ1-5; D is undetermined. This CDR3 has 13 amino acids. CDR1 is SNHLY, CDR2 FYNNEI, per germline. Deletions cut 5 bases from V and 5 bases from J, with 10 bases between. For the CDR3, the DNA is TGTGCCAGCAGTTTGGACGGGGATCAGCCCCAGCATTTT. This gives the protein CASSLDGDQPQHF.

This clone was seen just once. This chain uses TRBV6-5 with TRBJ2-5, with D unresolved. The J call may be wrong; the DNA end is better matched by TRBJ2-7. This CDR3 region has 13 residues. Germline assignment: CDR1 MNHEY and CDR2 SVGAGI. The CDR3: CASSYSVSYEQYF. The CDR3 coding sequence is TGTGCCAGCAGTTACTCCGTCTCCTACGAGCAGTACTTC.

The chain employs TRBV4-3 and TRBJ1-1; D unclear. CDR1 and CDR2 from the germline V gene are LGHNA and YSLEER. This CDR3 is 12 amino acids long. V shed 4 bases and J shed 8 bases, with 11 bases lying between them. The CDR3 spells CASSPGGREAFF. The CDR3 DNA follows: TGCGCCAGCAGCCCCGGTGGGAGGGAAGCTTTCTTT.

The rearrangement links TRBV4-1 to TRBJ2-7; D remains unclear. In germline, CDR1 is MGHRA, CDR2 YSYEKL. The CDR3 is 15 residues long. Trimming left V 4 bases short and J 0 bases short, with 13 bases between. CDR3 in DNA: TGCGCCAGCAGCCGGACCGTTCTTTACTCCTACGAGCAGTACTTC. Protein: CASSRTVLYSYEQYF.

This clone was seen once. The CDR3: CASPDHVAGGDTDTQYF. The CDR3 coding sequence is TGTGCCAGCCCAGACCACGTAGCGGGGGGGGACACAGATACGCAGTATTTT. The chain links TRBV2 to TRBJ2-3, with 11 positions matching TRBD2. The junction had 12 bases not matched to a gene; V was cut back by 8 bases and J by 2 bases. Germline CDR1 SNHLY, CDR2 FYNNEI. The CDR3 is made up of 17 amino acids. Full variable domain (rest looked up from reference TRBV2 and TRBJ2-3): EPEVTQTPSHQVTQMGQEVILRCVPISNHLYFYWYRQILGQKVEFLVSFYNNEISEKSEIFDDQFSVERPDGSNFTLKIRSTKLEDSAMYFCASPDHVAGGDTDTQYFGPGTRLTVL.

V gene TRBV30 combines with J gene TRBJ2-3; 12 nucleotides match TRBD2. The germline V gene has CDR1 GTSNPN and CDR2 SVGIG (reference sequence). The ends lost 0 bases at V and 11 bases at J; junction bases unmatched: 3. The CDR3 contains 13 residues. CDR3: CAWSVLAGGRQYF. For the CDR3, the DNA is TGTGCCTGGAGTGTTCTAGCGGGGGGGAGGCAGTATTTT. The complete variable domain, with remaining parts taken from reference TRBV30 and TRBJ2-3, reads SQTIHQWPATLVQPVGSPLSLECTVEGTSNPNLYWYRQAAGRGLQLLFYSVGIGQISSEVPQNLSASRPQDRQFILSSKKLLLSDSGFYLCAWSVLAGGRQYFGPGTRLTVL.

In its sample, this clone was seen once. The chain is built from TRBV19 and TRBJ1-5; D uncertain. V lost 5 bases and J lost 3, with 8 bases in between. CDR3 length: 13 amino acids. Germline assignment: CDR1 LNHDA and CDR2 SQIVND (reference sequence). As DNA, the CDR3 is TGTGCCAGTAGTCCAACCCCCAATCAGCCCCAGCATTTT. Protein product: CASSPTPNQPQHF.

This clone was counted only a few times. V usage is TRBV7-2 and J usage is TRBJ1-6; 7 bases fit TRBD1. This CDR3 has 16 amino acids. CDR1 SGHTA and CDR2 FQGNSA come from the germline V gene. Trimming took 5 bases from V and 2 from J; bases not matched to a gene: 6. The CDR3 DNA reads TGTGCCAGCAGCGACAGGGAGGGAGCCTATAATTCACCCCTCCACTTT. Its translation is CASSDREGAYNSPLHF.

The chain links TRBV19 to TRBJ1-1, with TRBD1 matching 9 bases. The CDR3 is 13 amino acids. Germline V gene data show CDR1 as LNHDA and CDR2 as SQIVND (reference sequence). V lost 6 bases and J lost 5; bases outside the gene matches: 4. The chain's CDR3 is CASSPTGGTEAFF. The CDR3 nucleotides are TGTGCCAGTAGCCCGACAGGGGGAACTGAAGCTTTCTTT.

This clone turned up a few times. The chain recombines TRBV9 with TRBJ1-4; weak D call: TRBD1 (6 bases). Germline CDR1 reads SGDLS; CDR2 reads YYNGEE. CDR3 length equals 16 residues. V gave up 7 bases and J gave up 14 bases, with 30 bases separating them. The CDR3 protein is CASPSWGGLGVMRLFF. The CDR3 nucleotides read TGTGCCAGCCCCTCGTGGGGGGGGCTTGGGGTTATGCGGCTGTTTTTT. Full variable domain (remainder filled in from reference TRBV9 and TRBJ1-4): DSGVTQTPKHLITATGQRVTLRCSPRSGDLSVYWYQQSLDQGLQFLIQYYNGEERAKGNILERFSAQQFPDLHSELNLSSLELGDSALYFCASPSWGGLGVMRLFFGSGTQLSVL.

This clone was counted between two and nine times. The V call is TRBV7-9, the J call TRBJ2-5; possibly TRBD1 for D (5 bases). The ends were cut back, 3 bases at V and 2 bases at J, with 10 bases in the middle. The CDR3 loop spans 14 amino acids. CDR1 is SEHNR, CDR2 FQNEAQ, per germline (reference sequence). CDR3 loop: CASSLVGQQETQYF. CDR3 DNA: TGTGCCAGCAGCTTGGTTGGACAACAAGAGACCCAGTACTTC. Filled out from reference TRBV7-9 and TRBJ2-5, the complete variable domain reads DTGVSQNPRHKITKRGQNVTFRCDPISEHNRLYWYRQTLGQGPEFLTYFQNEAQLEKSRLLSDRFSAERPKGSFSTLEIQRTEQGDSAMYLCASSLVGQQETQYFGPGTRLLVL.

The rearrangement uses TRBV4-1 and TRBJ1-5, with 8 bases fitting TRBD1. CDR3 length: 14 residues. J was trimmed by 7 bases and V by 4 bases; bases with no gene match: 6. Looked up from germline, CDR1 is MGHRA and CDR2 is YSYEKL. The CDR3 protein is CASSLTGGGQPQHF. For the CDR3, the DNA is TGCGCCAGCAGCCTAACAGGGGGAGGACAGCCCCAGCATTTT.